The 6 T cell receptor beta chains reported below all come from one sample, sequenced in a study of Graves' ophthalmopathy and Graves' hyperthyroidism. RNA transcripts served as template for amplifying TCR beta CDR3 sequences. After a first-round RT-PCR with HTBI primers, a second-round multiplex PCR was run. TCRdb used MiXCR to reprocess the multiplex PCR reads, holding one entry per CDR3 protein. The table includes 1 million to 1.3 million distinct CDR3 sequences, about two fifths detected once. Sequenced material: peripheral blood or thyroid tissue (not recorded which). The receptors stem from an adult man with Graves' hyperthyroidism.

This clonotype was counted many times. The V call is TRBV12-3 or TRBV12-4, the J call TRBJ1-1; TRBD1 matches at 7 bases. Trimming at V came to 7 bases and at J to 8 bases, leaving 10 bases not matched to a gene. CDR3 length: 13 residues. The chain's CDR3 is CASTPGQEDEAFF. The CDR3, as DNA: TGTGCCAGCACCCCCGGACAGGAGGACGAAGCTTTCTTT.

The chain employs TRBV12-3 or TRBV12-4 and TRBJ1-1, with D possibly matching TRBD1 (5 bases). V lost 1 base and J 1 base, leaving 13 bases between the germline ends. This CDR3 has 16 residues. The CDR3 spells CASSLEQGLRNTEAFF. The CDR3 coding sequence is TGTGCCAGCAGTTTAGAGCAGGGACTTCGGAACACTGAAGCTTTCTTT.

Many counts were recorded for this clonotype. This chain links TRBV10-3 with TRBJ1-2; a possible D gene is TRBD1 (6 bases). The CDR3 spans 13 residues. V lost 7 bases and J 6 bases, leaving 15 bases between the germline ends. Germline loops: CDR1 ENHRY, CDR2 SYGVKD. The CDR3 region is CAINREGGDGYTF. Written as DNA, the CDR3 is TGTGCCATCAATCGGGAAGGGGGTGATGGCTACACCTTC.

The table lists this clonotype with many counts. The J gene is TRBJ1-1, the V gene TRBV7-6; D may be TRBD1 (5 bases). The CDR3 totals 14 residues. The V end lost 5 bases, the J end lost 5 bases, and 15 bases lay between the germline ends. From germline, CDR1 is SGHVS and CDR2 FNYEAQ. CDR3 loop: CASSNPGFSTEAFF. DNA of the CDR3: TGTGCCAGCAGCAATCCAGGGTTTTCTACTGAAGCTTTCTTT.

This clonotype is a singleton in its sample. This chain joins TRBV7-9 and TRBJ1-3; 10 bases agree with TRBD1. CDR3 length equals 16 residues. The germline gives CDR1 SEHNR, CDR2 FQNEAQ (reference sequence). V dropped 2 bases and J dropped 3; count of bases not matched to a gene: 4. Here the CDR3 reads CASSLTGQGIGNTIYF. In nucleotides, the CDR3 is TGTGCCAGCAGCTTAACGGGACAGGGGATTGGAAACACCATATATTTT.

J is TRBJ2-3 and V is TRBV13; the match to TRBD1 covers 7 bases. CDR3 size: 16 residues. J lost 4 bases, V lost 3 bases, and 10 bases had no gene match. Looked up from germline, CDR1 is PRHDT and CDR2 is FYEKMQ (reference sequence). In nucleotides, the CDR3 is TGTGCCAGCAGCTTGGTGACACAGGGGTTTGCAGATACGCAGTATTTT. Protein sequence: CASSLVTQGFADTQYF.